The rows below give T cell receptor beta chains drawn from one sample of a study of blood T cells in healthy people across ages. Using its own MiXCR run on the 5' RACE reads, TCRdb lists one record per CDR3 protein. This sample carries approximately 1.5 million distinct CDR3 sequences, around 40% of them seen once, and the ten largest clones take approximately 4%. The sample comprised blood. The source of these receptors is a woman aged 18 to 35 in good health. Both conserved end residues are part of each CDR3. Clone size, where shown, is once, few, many, or a class for clones that have expanded.

clone size	J gene	V gene	CDR3 protein
-	TRBJ2-7	TRBV27	CASSLQGLKVPGSGMRLYEQYF
-	TRBJ2-5	TRBV3-1	CASSQDTGVQETQYF
few	TRBJ1-1	TRBV7-2	CASSLIGGSLTEAFF
-	TRBJ1-5	TRBV27	CASSWTPEHQPQHF
many	TRBJ2-1	TRBV12-3/TRBV12-4	CASSSGLAAYNEQFF
-	TRBJ2-5	TRBV14	CASSRNPAVGEQYF
few	TRBJ2-1	TRBV20-1	CSAFVSGRAVLDEQFF
few	TRBJ2-1	TRBV10-3	CAISDHSFNEQFF
-	TRBJ2-1	TRBV29-1	CNVAGTDGHEQFF
-	TRBJ2-1	TRBV7-9	CASSSEAGAEQFF
few	TRBJ2-7	TRBV28	CASSLATGVYEQYF
-	TRBJ1-1	TRBV5-1	CASSPGVLGMNTEAFF
-	TRBJ2-1	TRBV5-6	CASSGGLKIGSYNEQFF
-	TRBJ2-1	TRBV12-3/TRBV12-4	CASSFTPLAAISYNEQFF
-	TRBJ1-5	TRBV6-6	CASSPFEGNNQPQHF
-	TRBJ2-7	TRBV20-1	CSASTGVSYEQYF
-	TRBJ2-1	TRBV9	CASSVGYLAGGNEQFF
-	TRBJ2-2	TRBV5-1	CASRAGSVTGELFF
-	TRBJ2-7	TRBV10-3	CAITERGSTYEQYF
few	TRBJ2-5	TRBV29-1	CSVGQVLGHEQYF
few	TRBJ1-1	TRBV27	CASSPRYAVPGTEAFF
-	TRBJ2-1	TRBV4-2	CASSQGRGITYNEQFF
-	TRBJ2-3	TRBV4-3	CASSQGREWEDTQYF
-	TRBJ2-7	TRBV4-1	CASSHRQGAWYEQYF
-	TRBJ1-1	TRBV5-4	CASSIDWTEAFF
few	TRBJ2-3	TRBV28	CASTPYSGSTDTQYF
-	TRBJ2-3	TRBV7-6	CASSLEIAGATDTQYF
-	TRBJ2-5	TRBV5-1	CASSLAASLQETQYF
-	-	TRBV6-5	CASGALGQGYNEQYF
-	-	TRBV7-9	CASSLAAVYNEQYF
-	TRBJ2-1	TRBV12-3/TRBV12-4	CASSLFQDNEQFF
-	TRBJ1-2	TRBV7-2	CASTTPTGFYGYTF
-	TRBJ1-6	TRBV7-9	CARFGRGSSPLHF
many	TRBJ2-5	TRBV7-9	CASSLAVTEFQETQYF
-	TRBJ2-7	TRBV10-3	CAIREGQSSYEQYF
-	TRBJ2-2	TRBV5-1	CASSPPTANTGELFF
few	TRBJ1-2	TRBV20-1	CSARVPSRSNYGYTF
-	TRBJ2-1	TRBV20-1	CSAVLIGAGAYNEQFF
-	TRBJ1-2	TRBV9	CASSPGNRYGYTF
-	TRBJ2-5	TRBV28	CASSLYPRGETQYF
-	TRBJ2-1	TRBV27	CAGNKGGTGPYNEQFF
few	TRBJ2-7	TRBV14	CASSQENRYEQYF
few	TRBJ1-2	TRBV4-1	CASSLYRQGQGYTF
-	TRBJ1-5	TRBV12-3/TRBV12-4	CASRQGGPNRPQHF
-	TRBJ1-2	TRBV29-1	CSVQERNLYGYTF
few	TRBJ2-1	TRBV11-2	CASSLNGPYNEQFF
-	TRBJ1-6	TRBV9	CASSVEWGPLHF
few	TRBJ2-1	TRBV5-1	CASAPGSYNEQFF
once	TRBJ2-1	TRBV28	CASEVAGGYNEQFF
few	TRBJ1-2	TRBV7-9	CASSEVASTNYGYTF
-	TRBJ2-7	TRBV6-1	CASSEGLPGGYF
few	TRBJ2-5	TRBV12-3/TRBV12-4	CASTLRLGYF
-	TRBJ2-7	TRBV5-5	CASSLEGTGGTYNEQYF
-	TRBJ2-7	TRBV20-1	CSAKRLAGSYEQYF
-	TRBJ1-1	TRBV7-8	CASSSWADYTEAFF
-	TRBJ2-2	TRBV7-2	CASSKTVRATGELFF
once	TRBJ2-1	TRBV4-3	CASSYTPAAQYNEQFF